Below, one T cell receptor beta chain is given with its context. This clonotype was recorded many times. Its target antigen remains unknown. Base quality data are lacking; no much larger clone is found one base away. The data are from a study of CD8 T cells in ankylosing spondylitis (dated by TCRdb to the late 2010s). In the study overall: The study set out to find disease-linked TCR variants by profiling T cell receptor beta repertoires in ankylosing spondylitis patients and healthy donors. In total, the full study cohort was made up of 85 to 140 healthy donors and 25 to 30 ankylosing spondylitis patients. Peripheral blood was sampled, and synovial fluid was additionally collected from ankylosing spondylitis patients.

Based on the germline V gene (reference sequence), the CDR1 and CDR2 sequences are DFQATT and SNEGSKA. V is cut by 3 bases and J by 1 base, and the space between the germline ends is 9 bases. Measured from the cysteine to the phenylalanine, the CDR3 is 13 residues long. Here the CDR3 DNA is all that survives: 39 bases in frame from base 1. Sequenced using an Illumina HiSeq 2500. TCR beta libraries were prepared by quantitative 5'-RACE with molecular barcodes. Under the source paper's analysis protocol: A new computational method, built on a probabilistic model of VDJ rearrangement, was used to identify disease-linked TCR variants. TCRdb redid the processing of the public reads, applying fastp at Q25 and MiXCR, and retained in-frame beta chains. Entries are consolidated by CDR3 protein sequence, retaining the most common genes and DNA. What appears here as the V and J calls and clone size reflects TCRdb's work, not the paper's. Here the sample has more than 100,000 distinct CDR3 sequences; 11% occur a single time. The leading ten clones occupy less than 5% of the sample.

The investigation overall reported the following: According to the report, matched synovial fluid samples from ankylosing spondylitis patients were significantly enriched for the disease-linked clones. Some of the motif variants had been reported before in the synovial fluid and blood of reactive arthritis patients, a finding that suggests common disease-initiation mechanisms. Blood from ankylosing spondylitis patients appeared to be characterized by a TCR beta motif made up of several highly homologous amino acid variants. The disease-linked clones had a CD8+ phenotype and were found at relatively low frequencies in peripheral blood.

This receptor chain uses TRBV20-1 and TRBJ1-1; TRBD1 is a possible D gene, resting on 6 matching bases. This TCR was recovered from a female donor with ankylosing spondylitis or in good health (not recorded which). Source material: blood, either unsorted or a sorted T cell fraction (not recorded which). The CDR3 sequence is CSARDSSNTEAFF. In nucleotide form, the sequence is TGCAGTGCTAGGGACAGTTCGAACACTGAAGCTTTCTTT.